This is a list of T cell receptor beta chains from one sample in a study of blood T cells in healthy people across ages. TCRdb re-derived calls from the 5' RACE reads in MiXCR, one entry per CDR3 protein. This sample has 1 million to 1.2 million distinct CDR3 sequences, with 35% to 45% found just once. Material for sequencing was blood. Every receptor here comes from a man aged 18 to 29 in good health. Both conserved end residues are part of each CDR3. For some rows the clone size is stated as once, few or many, or as a class when expanded; others skip it.

TRBJ1-1 once TRBV20-1 CSARGGGLWEWGEAFF
TRBJ2-1 NA TRBV4-1 CASSQPNRGATYNEQFF
TRBJ1-2 NA TRBV5-1 CASSLEAGSHYGYTF
TRBJ2-7 few TRBV30 CAWSPKPGQGIYEQYF
TRBJ2-4 NA TRBV7-2 CASSQTGGQLDIQYF
TRBJ2-5 few TRBV7-9 CASSQGASGFQETQYF
TRBJ2-3 few TRBV12-3/TRBV12-4 CASSLGGRPGDTQYF
TRBJ2-3 NA TRBV20-1 CSAKIAGNMADTQYF
TRBJ2-5 few TRBV11-2 CASSPPFKSGETQYF
TRBJ1-2 NA TRBV14 CASSQSGGGYTF
TRBJ2-7 NA TRBV5-1 CASSVSLGNEQYF
TRBJ2-3 few TRBV7-9 CASSSRGPFRDTQYF
TRBJ1-2 NA TRBV20-1 CSARGHRGYTF
TRBJ1-4 few TRBV5-1 CASSLQGAALGEKLFF
TRBJ1-1 NA TRBV7-9 CASSSPGQGGLAEAFF
TRBJ1-2 NA TRBV7-9 CTSSLGGTPANYGYTF
TRBJ2-1 NA TRBV20-1 CSALKGGPDNEQFF
TRBJ2-3 few TRBV9 CASSPGLAGGTQYF
TRBJ1-3 NA TRBV25-1 CASNPGGDSGNTIYF
NA NA TRBV2 CASRVTGTYEQYF
TRBJ2-1 NA TRBV6-6 CASSYPERTTYNEQFF
TRBJ2-2 NA TRBV11-3 CASGGGLNTGELFF
TRBJ1-2 NA TRBV27 CASSLGRDQGYTF
TRBJ2-1 NA TRBV7-9 CASSFERVINNEQFF
TRBJ2-1 NA TRBV4-3 CASSQGHVSSYEQFF
TRBJ1-4 few TRBV4-3 CASSQGARGANEKLFF
TRBJ2-5 NA TRBV20-1 CSAGIGLQETQYF
TRBJ2-5 few TRBV5-1 CASSLATGVETQYF
TRBJ1-6 NA TRBV4-1 CASSHLRDRGLMGSPLHF
TRBJ2-1 few TRBV6-2/TRBV6-3 CASSYPALAGGFHEQFF
TRBJ2-2 NA TRBV6-2/TRBV6-3 CASRWDSRNTGELFF
TRBJ2-4 NA TRBV7-9 CASDSRVVGDTKNIQYF
TRBJ2-3 NA TRBV20-1 CSAPGYPLGPDTQYF
TRBJ2-7 NA TRBV4-2 CASSQDGLGQGIYEQYF
TRBJ2-1 NA TRBV2 CASSDSPTNEQFF
TRBJ1-2 NA TRBV6-2/TRBV6-3 CASSYGSWDYSYTF
TRBJ2-6 few TRBV6-2/TRBV6-3 CASSYLLGQGDSGANVLTF
TRBJ2-2 NA TRBV5-8 CASSLVLDRSYAGELFF
TRBJ2-5 few TRBV6-5 CASSYTGRETQYF
TRBJ1-2 NA TRBV4-1 CASSQDDGRGPYGYTF
TRBJ2-3 NA TRBV7-9 CASSLRTSDGTDTQYF
TRBJ2-5 NA TRBV7-2 CASSIARGIQETQYF
TRBJ2-1 few TRBV20-1 CSATPFGGSSYNEQFF
TRBJ1-3 once TRBV6-2/TRBV6-3 CASSYRATGNTIYF
TRBJ2-3 many TRBV20-1 CSAPGGGTDTQYF
TRBJ2-1 NA TRBV9 CTSSAGDRGNEQFF
TRBJ2-1 once TRBV5-1 CASSRDRAANEQFF
TRBJ2-2 NA TRBV5-1 CASSLGQILTGELFF
TRBJ1-6 few TRBV10-3 CAIGQEHNSPLHF
TRBJ2-1 NA TRBV13 CASSYDRAYNEQFF